Shown below are 30 T cell receptor beta chains from a single sample sequenced in a study of PD-1 blockade in classical Hodgkin lymphoma. The table came from immunoSEQ multiplex PCR; TCRdb's copy has only in-frame clones and leaves some out. Of 30,000 to 50,000 clones listed, 70% to 80% are singletons. Time point in this sample: cycle 4 day 1 (C4D1), after 6 weeks of nivolumab. Following autologous stem cell transplantation, relapse occurred in every patient, and exposure to brentuximab vedotin varied. This specimen consisted of peripheral blood mononuclear cells (PBMCs), obtained before the fourth cycle of nivolumab. Receptor source: a human donor with classical Hodgkin lymphoma.

This sequence joins TRBV6-4 and TRBJ2-2; the D is unclear. The V end was cut by 5 bases, the J end by 4 bases, with 11 bases between. The CDR3 spans 14 residues. Germline V gene sequence: CDR1 MRHNA, CDR2 SNTAGT. The CDR3 nucleotides are TGTGCCAGCAGTAAGGCAGGCGGCACCGGGGAGCTGTTTTTT. Its protein product is CASSKAGGTGELFF.

The CDR3 loop is CASSLIARNEQYF. The CDR3 nucleotides read TGTGCCAGCAGCTTAATAGCCAGGAACGAGCAGTACTTC. The chain combines TRBV11-2 with TRBJ2-7; the D is unclear. CDR3 length equals 13 residues. Trimming removed 2 bases from V and 5 bases from J, with 10 bases in between. The germline V gene has CDR1 SGHAT and CDR2 FQNNGV.

This chain joins TRBV15 and TRBJ1-5; 8 nucleotides agree with TRBD1. Germline loops: CDR1 LNHNV, CDR2 YYDKDF (reference sequence). The V gene end was trimmed by 1 base and the J gene end by 0 bases; junction bases not matched to a gene: 14. The CDR3 length is 20 residues. CDR3 nucleotide sequence: TGTGCCACCAGCAGAGCCAGACAGGGGCCACTGGGAGGTAGCAATCAGCCCCAGCATTTT. It encodes CATSRARQGPLGGSNQPQHF.

The V gene is TRBV5-1, the J gene TRBJ1-4; no clear D. The CDR3 covers 16 residues. V lost 0 bases, J lost 0 bases, and 9 bases lay in between. The germline V gene encodes CDR1 SGHRS and CDR2 YFSETQ. The CDR3 here is CASSLESASTNEKLFF. In nucleotides, the CDR3 is TGCGCCAGCAGCTTGGAGTCAGCTTCAACTAATGAAAAACTGTTTTTT.

As to this clone: One end of the junction does not line up with germline, which may come from a read error. The rearrangement links TRBV5-1 to TRBJ2-3; possibly TRBD1 for D (7 bases). This CDR3 is 15 amino acids long. Per the germline V gene, CDR1 is SGHRS and CDR2 is YFSETQ. The CDR3 region is CASRQVTGPEKRARF. CDR3 in DNA: TGCGCCAGCAGGCAGGTGACAGGGCCGGAGAAGCGGGCCCGTTTT.

This clone occurred a few times. The V and J genes are TRBV2 and TRBJ2-6, with 8 bases aligning to TRBD1. Germline values: CDR1 SNHLY, CDR2 FYNNEI. The CDR3 spans 16 residues. The V gene end was trimmed by 6 bases and the J gene end by 2 bases; junction bases not matched to a gene: 6. CDR3 in amino acids: CASSRDRLTGANVLTF. DNA of the CDR3: TGTGCCAGCAGCCGGGACAGGTTGACTGGGGCCAACGTCCTGACTTTC.

This clone was seen a handful of times. The V call is TRBV6-1, the J call TRBJ2-2, with 12 positions matching TRBD2. The length of the CDR3 is 16 residues. Germline CDR1 and CDR2: MNHNS and SASEGT. V lost 4 bases, J lost 3 bases, and 3 bases stayed unmatched. The CDR3 protein is CASSGLAGAHTGELFF. CDR3 nucleotide sequence: TGTGCCAGCAGTGGACTAGCGGGGGCCCACACCGGGGAGCTGTTTTTT.

This rearrangement joins TRBV10-3 to TRBJ2-5; weak D call: TRBD1 (6 bases). V was trimmed by 10 bases and J by 4 bases, leaving 19 bases between them. CDR1 and CDR2 (germline): ENHRY, SYGVKD. The CDR3 spans 14 residues. In DNA form, the CDR3 reads TGTGCCACCGGGGTAGGGGGAATTAGAGAGACCCAGTACTTC. This translates into CATGVGGIRETQYF.

The rearrangement uses TRBV4-3 and TRBJ1-3; possible D gene TRBD1, 5 bases. Trimming removed 4 bases from V and 0 bases from J, with 13 bases in between. CDR3 size: 16 residues. Germline V gives CDR1 LGHNA, CDR2 YSLEER. DNA of the CDR3: TGCGCCAGCAGCCTCTACCCGCAGGGCTCTGGAAACACCATATATTTT. Amino acids: CASSLYPQGSGNTIYF.

J is TRBJ2-5 and V is TRBV18; 9 nucleotides match TRBD1. The J call could be wrong; TRBJ2-7 is a better fit for the DNA end. CDR1 is KGHSH, CDR2 LQKENI, per germline. This CDR3 has 19 residues. CDR3 DNA sequence: TGTGCCAGCTCAGCCAAGTCAAAGCCGGGACAGGGTTTACCCTACGAGCAGTACTTC. This encodes CASSAKSKPGQGLPYEQYF.

The chain combines TRBV5-1 with TRBJ1-1; D might be TRBD1 (5 bases). CDR3 length: 15 residues. The V and J ends lost 4 bases and 0 bases respectively, with 13 bases between them. Germline V gene lookup returns CDR1 SGHRS and CDR2 YFSETQ. CDR3 sequence reads: CASSMPDTLNTEAFF. CDR3 bases: TGCGCCAGCAGCATGCCGGACACCTTGAACACTGAAGCTTTCTTT.

This chain joins TRBV2 and TRBJ2-5, with 13 nucleotides matching TRBD2. V trimming: 6 bases; J trimming: 5 bases; junction bases outside the gene matches: 6. Germline CDR1 is SNHLY and CDR2 is FYNNEI. The CDR3 has 15 residues. The CDR3 loop is CASSVGTSGIETQYF. CDR3 DNA sequence: TGTGCCAGCAGCGTTGGGACTAGCGGGATTGAGACCCAGTACTTC.

The chain uses TRBV7-8 and TRBJ1-1; D uncertain. Per the germline V gene, CDR1 is SGHVS and CDR2 is FQNEAQ. This CDR3 has 13 residues. Deletions cut 2 bases from V and 0 bases from J, with 4 bases between. CDR3 amino acids: CASSLLVNTEAFF. The CDR3 region has the DNA TGTGCCAGCAGCTTACTAGTGAACACTGAAGCTTTCTTT.

The rearrangement links TRBV6-1 to TRBJ1-3; tentative D call: TRBD1 (5 bases). This CDR3 has 15 residues. V dropped 4 bases and J dropped 0 bases, with 10 bases sitting between them. The germline V gene encodes CDR1 MNHNS and CDR2 SASEGT. CDR3 residues: CASSADSGSGNTIYF. DNA of the CDR3: TGTGCCAGCAGTGCAGACAGCGGCTCTGGAAACACCATATATTTT.

This clone was seen more than once but under ten times. V usage is TRBV11-3 and J usage is TRBJ2-3, with D hard to call. CDR1 is SGHNT, CDR2 YENEEA, per germline. V was pared by 4 bases and J by 6 bases, with 17 bases between. The CDR3 totals 15 residues. The CDR3 bases are TGTGCCAGCAGCTCTCGATCCACTCAAGGGGATACGCAGTATTTT. As protein: CASSSRSTQGDTQYF.

This rearrangement joins TRBV6-6 to TRBJ1-6; possible D gene TRBD1, 6 bases. The germline gives CDR1 MNHNY, CDR2 SVGAGI (reference sequence). This CDR3 has 14 residues. V was cut by 6 bases and J by 5 bases, with 11 bases left in between. The CDR3 protein is CASRESGDNSPLHF. The CDR3 DNA reads TGTGCCAGCAGGGAATCAGGGGATAATTCACCCCTCCACTTT.

The chain couples TRBV5-4 to TRBJ2-7; D might be TRBD1 (5 bases). The V gene's germline CDR1 is SGHNT and CDR2 YYREEE (reference sequence). The CDR3 loop spans 14 amino acids. V was trimmed by 2 bases and J by 3 bases, leaving 12 bases between them. This chain's CDR3 is CASSFGERGYEQYF. The CDR3 DNA reads TGTGCCAGCAGCTTCGGAGAAAGGGGCTACGAGCAGTACTTC.

The chain joins TRBV18 to TRBJ2-7, with TRBD1 matching over 7 bases. The CDR3 covers 14 residues. V dropped 4 bases and J dropped 2; count of bases not matched to a gene: 5. CDR1 is KGHSH, CDR2 LQKENI, per germline. CDR3 protein: CASSQDRATYEQYF. As DNA, the CDR3 is TGTGCCAGCTCACAAGACAGGGCAACCTACGAGCAGTACTTC.

The rearrangement uses TRBV5-5 and TRBJ2-7; D tentatively fits TRBD1 or TRBD2 (5 bases each). The germline V gene has CDR1 SGHKS and CDR2 YYEKEE (reference sequence). There are 20 residues in the CDR3. With 2 bases removed from V and 3 bases from J, the gap between germline ends came to 30 bases. Written as DNA, the CDR3 is TGTGCCAGCAGCTTCGTGCAAGGCAGGGAGAATCGGTCCGGGATCTACGAGCAGTACTTC. Its translation is CASSFVQGRENRSGIYEQYF.

The V and J genes are TRBV27 and TRBJ2-7, with D maybe TRBD2 (6 bases). Deletions cut 5 bases from V and 6 bases from J, with 11 bases between. Germline CDR1 is MNHEY and CDR2 is SMNVEV (reference sequence). This CDR3 has 12 residues. The CDR3 DNA follows: TGTGCCAGCAGTCCCCGCGGGGCCGAGCAGTACTTC. Protein sequence: CASSPRGAEQYF.

The chain combines TRBV5-1 with TRBJ1-4; TRBD1 agrees at 9 bases. This CDR3 has 16 amino acids. Trimming took 4 bases from V and 5 from J; bases not matched to a gene: 9. Germline CDR1 reads SGHRS; CDR2 reads YFSETQ. CDR3 region: CASSPRTGALNEKLFF. DNA for the CDR3: TGCGCCAGCAGCCCAAGGACAGGGGCGCTGAATGAAAAACTGTTTTTT.

This clone was picked up one time. The chain links TRBV6-5 to TRBJ2-1; a possible D gene is TRBD2 (5 bases). Deletions cut 5 bases from V and 13 bases from J, with 12 bases between. This CDR3 contains 11 residues. The germline V gene encodes CDR1 MNHEY and CDR2 SVGAGI. The CDR3 nucleotides read TGTGCCAGCAGTGCCGGGATCTATCAGTTCTTC. It codes for CASSAGIYQFF.

This clone was seen a few times. This chain uses TRBV28 with TRBJ1-6; TRBD1 matches 8 bases. The J segment lost 10 bases and the V segment lost 3 bases, leaving 14 bases of the junction unmatched. CDR1 MDHEN and CDR2 SYDVKM come from the germline V gene. There are 17 residues in the CDR3. CDR3 residues: CASSFIGQGLLGSPLHF. In DNA form, the CDR3 reads TGTGCCAGCAGTTTCATTGGACAGGGACTACTTGGCTCACCCCTCCACTTT.

The rearrangement joins TRBV7-2 to TRBJ2-2; TRBD1 is a possible D gene (5 bases). V shed 2 bases and J shed 0 bases, with 10 bases lying between them. The CDR3 is made up of 16 amino acids. CDR1 and CDR2 from the germline V gene are SGHTA and FQGNSA. CDR3 nucleotides: TGTGCCAGCAGCTTATCCGCAGGGACGAACACCGGGGAGCTGTTTTTT. Translating gives CASSLSAGTNTGELFF.

The V and J genes are TRBV29-1 and TRBJ1-4; D remains ambiguous. Between the trimmed V and J ends, which lost 5 bases and 8 bases, there was a span of 12 bases. This CDR3 has 12 residues. Germline lookup yields CDR1 SQVTM and CDR2 ANQGSEA. CDR3 bases: TGCAGCGTTCGAGGGCCAGGAGAAAAACTGTTTTTT. This encodes CSVRGPGEKLFF. The whole variable domain, remainder taken from reference TRBV29-1 and TRBJ1-4, is SAVISQKPSRDICQRGTSLTIQCQVDSQVTMMFWYRQQPGQSLTLIATANQGSEATYESGFVIDKFPISRPNLTFSTLTVSNMSPEDSSIYLCSVRGPGEKLFFGSGTQLSVL.

V is TRBV6-5 and J is TRBJ1-3, with a weak D call TRBD1 (5 bases). Germline V gene lookup returns CDR1 MNHEY and CDR2 SVGAGI. Trimming pared 6 bases from V and 0 bases from J, leaving 6 bases between. The CDR3 runs to 13 residues. The CDR3 loop reads CASRRGSGNTIYF. The DNA of the CDR3 is TGTGCCAGCAGGAGGGGCTCTGGAAACACCATATATTTT.

This clone was counted only a few times. This rearrangement joins TRBV19 to TRBJ2-3; no clear D gene. The V and J ends lost 1 base and 1 base respectively, with 12 bases between them. The CDR3 spans 16 residues. CDR1 is LNHDA and CDR2 is SQIVND in the germline V gene (reference sequence). CDR3: CASSIALGSGTDTQYF. In DNA, the CDR3 is TGTGCCAGTAGTATAGCCTTGGGCAGCGGCACAGATACGCAGTATTTT.

This chain uses TRBV27 with TRBJ2-1; D is undetermined. Germline-derived CDR1 and CDR2 are MNHEY and SMNVEV (reference sequence). This CDR3 comprises 13 residues. With 8 bases removed from V and 7 bases from J, the gap between germline ends came to 15 bases. DNA for the CDR3: TGTGCCAGCCTCAGCCGACTTCAAAATGAGCAGTTCTTC. This encodes CASLSRLQNEQFF.

The gene calls are TRBV29-1 and TRBJ2-2, with D hard to call. The CDR3 is 14 amino acids. Trimming took off 5 bases at V and 0 bases at J, with 10 bases between the two ends. Germline CDR1 SQVTM, CDR2 ANQGSEA. The CDR3 DNA follows: TGCAGCGTTATGACGACGACGAACACCGGGGAGCTGTTTTTT. Protein sequence: CSVMTTTNTGELFF.

This clone is a singleton in its sample. V and J are TRBV5-1 and TRBJ1-1; 9 bases map to TRBD1. The CDR3 has 15 residues. V was pared by 3 bases and J by 3 bases, with 6 bases of the junction left unmatched. The V gene's germline CDR1 is SGHRS and CDR2 YFSETQ. DNA for the CDR3: TGCGCCAGCAGCTCAACCGGGACAGGGTACACTGAAGCTTTCTTT. Residues: CASSSTGTGYTEAFF.